Reported below is one TCR beta chain. This clone has a single count. Its antigen specificity is not known. Base qualities are not at hand, and no much larger clone is one base apart. The data derive from a study of blood T cell repertoires in COVID-19 (TCRdb year 2020). Background on the whole study: Collaborator samples came from the United States, Italy and Spain and covered acute and convalescent phases of COVID-19. The prospective study material was composed of cDNA or gDNA derived from T cells, B-cell-depleted T cells, or PBMCs. Deeply sampled blood TCRbeta repertoires from subjects exposed to, actively infected with, or recovered from COVID-19 were included in the dataset. The repertoires were released in a freely available public database intended as a resource for research on the immune response to SARS-CoV-2. Samples came from the ongoing ImmuneRACE study (first 160 participants) plus 1,254 subjects from 6 global collaborators. Sample metadata almost always included a de-identified subject ID, COVID-19 status, age in years and sex. Where HLA class I and class II types were available, the types were taken from metadata supplied by the sample provider, not from assay-based typing.

Whole blood was collected in K2EDTA tubes by collaborating institutions according to the institutions' own protocols. For TCRbeta analysis, collaborators shipped samples in one of three forms: frozen whole blood, isolated PBMCs, or DNA extracted from either of those sample types. TCRbeta CDR3 regions were amplified from genomic DNA using the immunoSEQ Assay, a bias-controlled multiplex PCR. The original pipeline was this. The number of nucleated cells in each sample was estimated from the amplification of reference gene primers within the assay. To quantify the absolute abundance of each unique TCRbeta CDR3 rearrangement, sequence reads were collapsed and filtered. For each sample, productive Simpson clonality was calculated as the square root of Simpson's diversity index over productive rearrangements. TCRdb obtained this table from immuneACCESS and retained in-frame rearrangements with V and J assigned. These tables miss some clones; where compared with another copy, unresolved V genes account for less than half of the shortfall, and the remainder is unexplained. V, J and clone size are those of that table, while D and trimming were read from the DNA. The sample includes 88,000 or so clones, with roughly 83% observed a single time. The biggest ten clones account for approximately 22% of the sample.

Spanning cysteine to phenylalanine, the CDR3 consists of 15 amino acids. Of all the DNA, just the CDR3 is kept, 45 bases in frame from base 1. CDR1 SGHRS and CDR2 YFSETQ were looked up in the germline V gene. From V the trimming removes 0 bases and from J it removes 4 bases, while the gene matches leave 0 bases of the junction unaccounted for. Overall study outcomes, separate from this receptor: How much clinical and demographic metadata was included differed by source and by participant, and the metadata was provided uncurated.

The source is a human donor in a cohort sampled during active COVID-19. Recombination linked TRBV5-1 to TRBJ2-2, and TRBD2 matches 10 of the central bases. The sequencing input was peripheral blood. The DNA sequence is given as TGCGCCAGCAGCTTGGGGACTAGCGGCACCGGGGAGCTGTTTTTT. Translated, it gives CASSLGTSGTGELFF.